This T cell receptor beta chain was recovered during a study of beta chain features in type 1 diabetes. Study-level findings and limits: Because the template was cDNA, high-expressing cells might be over-represented. Moderately but significantly shorter TCRB CDR3s were found in Type 1 diabetes patients in all four CD4+ subsets.

On this clone itself: The antigen remains unidentified.

The ends were cut back, 3 bases at V and 5 bases at J, with 17 bases in the middle. The length of the CDR3 is 15 residues. Germline V gene sequence: CDR1 SGHTA, CDR2 FQGNSA. The study reverse transcribed the entire isolated RNA, so it sequenced expressed TCRB transcripts. The table came from immunoSEQ multiplex PCR; TCRdb's copy has only in-frame clones and leaves some out. The table has a few hundred thousand clones, around 10% seen once; the top ten hold roughly 0.54%. The sequence came from a man aged 25 to 45 with type 1 diabetes. Source material: central memory CD4+ T cells from blood. This chain joins TRBV7-2 and TRBJ2-7, with D possibly TRBD2 on 6 matching bases. The CDR3 spells CASSLRERSIHEQYF. The CDR3 DNA reads TGTGCCAGCAGCTTGCGGGAAAGGAGTATACACGAGCAGTACTTC.